Listed below are T cell receptor beta chains from one sample, sequenced in a study of blood T cell repertoires in COVID-19. Using immunoSEQ multiplex PCR, the repertoire was profiled, and TCRdb retains in-frame clones only, with some absent. The sample has some 45,000 clones; around 80% are singletons. The sequenced sample consisted of peripheral blood. The receptors here all came from a human donor in a cohort sampled during active COVID-19. The CDR3 runs from the conserved cysteine through the conserved F or W. The D gene is left open where the match is weak. Clone size appears in some rows only: once, few, many, or a class for an expanded clone.

v_gene: TRBV5-1; d_gene: TRBD2; abundance: .; j_gene: TRBJ2-1; CDR3nt: TGCGCCAGCGGAAGGACTAGCGGAGTATACAATGAGCAGTTCTTC; CDR3aa: CASGRTSGVYNEQFF
v_gene: TRBV28; d_gene: TRBD2; abundance: .; j_gene: TRBJ2-3; CDR3nt: TGTGCCAGCAGTTTACTAGGGCTAGCGGCTAGCACAGATACGCAGTATTTT; CDR3aa: CASSLLGLAASTDTQYF
v_gene: TRBV6-6; d_gene: .; abundance: .; j_gene: TRBJ1-5; CDR3nt: TGTGCCAGCAGCTTACCGGGTCAGCCCCAGCATTTT; CDR3aa: CASSLPGQPQHF
v_gene: TRBV6-4; d_gene: TRBD1; abundance: .; j_gene: TRBJ1-5; CDR3nt: TGTGCCAGCAGTGACCGGGGACAGTGGGCAAGCAATCAGCCCCAGCATTTT; CDR3aa: CASSDRGQWASNQPQHF
v_gene: TRBV3-1/TRBV3-2; d_gene: .; abundance: .; j_gene: TRBJ1-2; CDR3nt: TGTGCCAGCAGCCAAGACAGGGTGACGTATGGCTACACCTTC; CDR3aa: CASSQDRVTYGYTF
v_gene: TRBV29-1; d_gene: TRBD1; abundance: .; j_gene: TRBJ1-3; CDR3nt: TGCAGCGTGCGGGGACAGGGGGCTGGAAACACCATATATTTT; CDR3aa: CSVRGQGAGNTIYF
v_gene: TRBV6-2/TRBV6-3; d_gene: TRBD1; abundance: .; j_gene: TRBJ1-5; CDR3nt: TGTGCCAGCAGTCGCCCCGGGACAGGGGAAGATCCGCATTTT; CDR3aa: CASSRPGTGEDPHF
v_gene: TRBV7-2; d_gene: .; abundance: .; j_gene: TRBJ2-4; CDR3nt: TGTGCCAGCAGCCCCGCCGGGAATTCTAAAAACATTCAGTACTTC; CDR3aa: CASSPAGNSKNIQYF
v_gene: TRBV9; d_gene: .; abundance: .; j_gene: TRBJ2-3; CDR3nt: TGTGCCAGCAGCGTAAACTACTCACCAGATACGCAGTATTTT; CDR3aa: CASSVNYSPDTQYF
v_gene: TRBV7-7; d_gene: .; abundance: .; j_gene: TRBJ2-3; CDR3nt: TGTGCTAGCAGCTTGGCGGCGGCTGATACGCAGTATTTT; CDR3aa: CASSLAAADTQYF
v_gene: TRBV19; d_gene: .; abundance: .; j_gene: TRBJ1-1; CDR3nt: TGTGCCAGTAGTATAGAATTTCGGGGGATCGCTTTCTTT; CDR3aa: CASSIEFRGIAFF
v_gene: TRBV30; d_gene: .; abundance: .; j_gene: TRBJ2-1; CDR3nt: TGTGCCTGGAGTGTCTCGGGGAATGAGCAGTTCTTC; CDR3aa: CAWSVSGNEQFF
v_gene: TRBV9; d_gene: TRBD2; abundance: .; j_gene: TRBJ2-5; CDR3nt: TGTGCCAGCAGCGTAGGTGCGGTAGCGGGACCCCAAGAGACCCAGTACTTC; CDR3aa: CASSVGAVAGPQETQYF
v_gene: TRBV7-2; d_gene: TRBD2; abundance: .; j_gene: TRBJ2-3; CDR3nt: TGTGCCAGCAGCTTTTCTAGCGGGAGGGTCGGAGATACGCAGTATTTT; CDR3aa: CASSFSSGRVGDTQYF
v_gene: TRBV4-2; d_gene: TRBD1; abundance: .; j_gene: TRBJ2-1; CDR3nt: TGTGCCAGCAGACGAATTCGAACGGGACAGGGGGCGGGCAATGAGCAGTTCTTC; CDR3aa: CASRRIRTGQGAGNEQFF
v_gene: TRBV6-5; d_gene: TRBD1; abundance: once; j_gene: TRBJ1-2; CDR3nt: TGTGCCAGCAGGCGAAAGACAGGGGATAACTATGGCTACACCTTC; CDR3aa: CASRRKTGDNYGYTF
v_gene: TRBV5-1; d_gene: TRBD2; abundance: few; j_gene: TRBJ2-3; CDR3nt: TGCGCCAGCAGCTTGGAGCGGGGCGCTAGCGGGACAGATACGCAGTATTTT; CDR3aa: CASSLERGASGTDTQYF
v_gene: TRBV9; d_gene: .; abundance: few; j_gene: TRBJ2-1; CDR3nt: TGTGCCAGCAGCCCCCACCAAAGGGAGGATGAGCAGTTCTTC; CDR3aa: CASSPHQREDEQFF
v_gene: TRBV4-3; d_gene: .; abundance: once; j_gene: TRBJ2-1; CDR3nt: TGCGCCAGCAGCCAAAGCTCGGGGGAGGCCCGCTCCTACAATGAGCAGTTCTTC; CDR3aa: CASSQSSGEARSYNEQFF
v_gene: TRBV27; d_gene: TRBD1; abundance: .; j_gene: TRBJ1-2; CDR3nt: TGTGCCAGCAGTCAGACAGGGTCCGGCTACACCTTC; CDR3aa: CASSQTGSGYTF
v_gene: TRBV7-8; d_gene: .; abundance: once; j_gene: TRBJ2-2; CDR3nt: TGTGCCAGCAGCCCAAGAGCGAACACCGGGGAGCTGTTTTTT; CDR3aa: CASSPRANTGELFF
v_gene: TRBV29-1; d_gene: .; abundance: .; j_gene: TRBJ2-7; CDR3nt: TGCAGCGTTGGACGGGTCTCTGCCTACGAGCAGTACTTC; CDR3aa: CSVGRVSAYEQYF
v_gene: TRBV18; d_gene: .; abundance: few; j_gene: TRBJ1-5; CDR3nt: TGTGCCAGCTCACCAGGGAGACTCAGCAATCAGCCCCAGCATTTT; CDR3aa: CASSPGRLSNQPQHF
v_gene: TRBV9; d_gene: .; abundance: .; j_gene: TRBJ1-3; CDR3nt: TGTGCCAGTGAGGACAGTTCAAGGAACACCATATATTTT; CDR3aa: CASEDSSRNTIYF
v_gene: TRBV7-2; d_gene: TRBD1; abundance: .; j_gene: TRBJ1-1; CDR3nt: TGTGCCAGCAGCCCAAAGACAGGGGGCGAGAACACTGAAGCTTTCTTT; CDR3aa: CASSPKTGGENTEAFF
v_gene: TRBV7-9; d_gene: .; abundance: .; j_gene: TRBJ1-1; CDR3nt: TGTGCCAGCAGCTTAGAAAGGGGCCGCACTGAAGCTTTCTTT; CDR3aa: CASSLERGRTEAFF
v_gene: TRBV5-6; d_gene: TRBD1; abundance: .; j_gene: TRBJ1-4; CDR3nt: TGTGCCAGCAGCCCGACAGGGGGTAGTAGTGAAAAACTGTTTTTT; CDR3aa: CASSPTGGSSEKLFF
v_gene: TRBV27; d_gene: .; abundance: once; j_gene: TRBJ1-4; CDR3nt: TGTGCCAGCAGTTTTGTGGGGGCTACTAATGAAAAACTGTTTTTT; CDR3aa: CASSFVGATNEKLFF
v_gene: TRBV7-2; d_gene: .; abundance: few; j_gene: TRBJ2-2; CDR3nt: TGTGCCAGCAGTCTCAGCCGGAGTAACACCGGGGAGCTGTTTTTT; CDR3aa: CASSLSRSNTGELFF
v_gene: TRBV10-1; d_gene: TRBD1; abundance: .; j_gene: TRBJ2-4; CDR3nt: TGCGCCAGCTCGGGACAGGGAGAAAACATTCAGTACTTC; CDR3aa: CASSGQGENIQYF
v_gene: TRBV30; d_gene: .; abundance: .; j_gene: TRBJ2-7; CDR3nt: TGTGCCTGGAGTGTATTGGGGGGGCAGTACGAGCAGTACTTC; CDR3aa: CAWSVLGGQYEQYF
v_gene: TRBV19; d_gene: TRBD1; abundance: .; j_gene: TRBJ2-4; CDR3nt: TGTGCCAGTAGTTCCCGACAGGGGGCGGGGATTCAGTACTTC; CDR3aa: CASSSRQGAGIQYF
v_gene: TRBV5-1; d_gene: TRBD1; abundance: few; j_gene: TRBJ2-3; CDR3nt: TGCGCCAGTGGGACAGGGTCCTACACAGATACGCAGTATTTT; CDR3aa: CASGTGSYTDTQYF
v_gene: TRBV6-1; d_gene: TRBD1; abundance: .; j_gene: TRBJ2-2; CDR3nt: TGTGCCAGCAGTGGGGGGACAGGGATTAACACCGGGGAGCTGTTTTTT; CDR3aa: CASSGGTGINTGELFF
v_gene: TRBV6-5; d_gene: .; abundance: .; j_gene: TRBJ2-5; CDR3nt: TGTGCCAGCAGTTACGTCAGGGGTAAAGCTCGGGAGACCCAGTACTTC; CDR3aa: CASSYVRGKARETQYF
v_gene: TRBV30; d_gene: TRBD1; abundance: .; j_gene: TRBJ2-7; CDR3nt: TGTGCCTGGAGTGAGACAGGGTCCGGGCAGTACTTC; CDR3aa: CAWSETGSGQYF
v_gene: TRBV14; d_gene: TRBD2; abundance: .; j_gene: TRBJ2-1; CDR3nt: TGTGCCAGCAGCCAGCGGCTAGCGGGGGAGCAGTTCTTC; CDR3aa: CASSQRLAGEQFF
v_gene: TRBV11-3; d_gene: .; abundance: .; j_gene: TRBJ2-5; CDR3nt: TGTGCCAGCAGCTTAACGGCGACTAGTGCACGAGAGACCCAGTACTTC; CDR3aa: CASSLTATSARETQYF
v_gene: TRBV5-6; d_gene: TRBD2; abundance: .; j_gene: TRBJ2-2; CDR3nt: TGTGCCAGCAGCTTGGCAGCGGGATACACCGGGGAGCTGTTTTTT; CDR3aa: CASSLAAGYTGELFF
v_gene: TRBV21-1; d_gene: .; abundance: .; j_gene: TRBJ2-3; CDR3nt: TGTGCCAGCAGGATCGGGAGCTGTTCAGATACGCAGTATTTT; CDR3aa: CASRIGSCSDTQYF
v_gene: TRBV6-5; d_gene: TRBD1; abundance: .; j_gene: TRBJ2-7; CDR3nt: TGTGCCGGTGGGGGACAGGGGAGGTACGAGCAGTACTTC; CDR3aa: CAGGGQGRYEQYF
v_gene: TRBV7-9; d_gene: .; abundance: .; j_gene: TRBJ2-3; CDR3nt: TGTGCCAGCAGCCGAGGGCCCAGAAATCGCACAGATACGCAGTATTTT; CDR3aa: CASSRGPRNRTDTQYF
v_gene: TRBV7-9; d_gene: .; abundance: .; j_gene: TRBJ1-1; CDR3nt: TGTGCCAGCAGCTTAGCGGCCAACACTGAAGCTTTCTTT; CDR3aa: CASSLAANTEAFF
v_gene: TRBV7-2; d_gene: TRBD2; abundance: .; j_gene: TRBJ2-5; CDR3nt: TGTGCCAGCAGCTTAGCTAGCGGGCCAGGCCAGTACTTC; CDR3aa: CASSLASGPGQYF
v_gene: TRBV29-1; d_gene: TRBD2; abundance: .; j_gene: TRBJ2-1; CDR3nt: TGCAGCGTTGCTGTACTAGCGGGAGCGGAGCAGTTCTTC; CDR3aa: CSVAVLAGAEQFF